In this sample, the clone carrying this T cell receptor (beta chain) turned up a few times. The data are from a study of early T cells in non-severe SARS-CoV-2 infection. TCRdb itself ran the 5' RACE reads through MiXCR, one entry per CDR3 protein. The data contain 70,000 or so distinct CDR3 sequences, 9.5% to 15% of them singletons. CDR1 is MDHEN and CDR2 is SYDVKM in the germline V gene. The CDR3 covers 12 residues. V was cut by 6 bases and J by 3 bases, with 8 bases left in between. The TCR originated in an adult who was a healthcare worker with PCR-confirmed SARS-CoV-2 infection or an uninfected control (not recorded which). The chain is built from TRBV28 and TRBJ1-2; D remains ambiguous. The sequenced material came from whole blood. The CDR3 coding sequence is TGTGCCAGCAGCCCCCGGGACTATGGCTACACCTTC. It translates to CASSPRDYGYTF.